The 22 T cell receptor beta chains below were found in one sample sequenced in a study of blood T cell repertoires in COVID-19. Sequenced by immunoSEQ multiplex PCR; TCRdb stores in-frame clones only, minus some. The data contain about 270,000 clones, roughly nine tenths of them singletons. The sample was PBMCs or T cells enriched from blood (not recorded which). The receptors originated from a woman aged 18-29 years who had recovered from COVID-19.

This clone was recorded only once. The V and J genes are TRBV11-2 and TRBJ1-6; 8 bases agree with TRBD1. V dropped 4 bases and J dropped 7; count of bases not matched to a gene: 6. This CDR3 comprises 15 residues. Germline V gene data show CDR1 as SGHAT and CDR2 as FQNNGV. The CDR3 DNA reads TGTGCCAGCAGCTCGACAGGGGTTTGGAATTCACCCCTCCACTTT. Protein product: CASSSTGVWNSPLHF.

The gene calls are TRBV28 and TRBJ1-1; 7 bases agree with TRBD1. CDR3 length: 15 amino acids. V was pared by 4 bases and J by 2 bases, with 7 bases of the junction left unmatched. CDR1 is MDHEN and CDR2 is SYDVKM in the germline V gene. This CDR3 reads CASSSPQGPNTEAFF. Written as DNA, the CDR3 is TGTGCCAGCAGTTCCCCACAGGGGCCTAACACTGAAGCTTTCTTT.

The genes are TRBV4-1 and TRBJ2-1, with 10 positions matching TRBD2. Germline trimming cut 4 bases from V and 9 bases from J; bases unmatched to any gene: 12. CDR1 is MGHRA, CDR2 YSYEKL, per germline. This CDR3 comprises 16 residues. The CDR3: CASSRRGAGGLFEQFF. In nucleotides, the CDR3 is TGCGCCAGCAGCCGGAGGGGAGCGGGGGGGCTGTTTGAGCAGTTCTTC.

This chain connects TRBV10-3 to TRBJ2-3; D possibly corresponds to TRBD2 (6 bases). This CDR3 region has 15 residues. The germline gives CDR1 ENHRY, CDR2 SYGVKD. V lost 2 bases and J 1 base, leaving 10 bases between the germline ends. The CDR3 here is CAISEGGSRTDTQYF. CDR3 in DNA: TGTGCCATCAGTGAGGGGGGGTCGCGCACAGATACGCAGTATTTT.

J is TRBJ1-4 and V is TRBV5-1; D is possibly TRBD1 (6 bases). V lost 4 bases, J lost 6 bases, and 13 bases lay in between. Per germline, CDR1 SGHRS and CDR2 YFSETQ. CDR3 length: 14 amino acids. The CDR3 DNA sequence: TGCGCCAGCAGCCCGGACAGACCCGATGAAAAACTGTTTTTT. Its protein is CASSPDRPDEKLFF.

The chain uses TRBV20-1 and TRBJ2-7; 8 bases are a match to TRBD1. V was pared by 3 bases and J by 4 bases, with 17 bases of the junction left unmatched. The length of the CDR3 is 17 residues. Germline V lookup: CDR1 DFQATT, CDR2 SNEGSKA (reference sequence). This chain's CDR3 is CSASAIVPGTGRYEQYF. The CDR3, as DNA: TGCAGTGCTAGTGCGATTGTTCCCGGGACAGGTCGGTACGAGCAGTACTTC.

The CDR3 DNA reads as TGCAGCGTTGAAGTCGACGACTCGCAGTATTTT. Protein product: CSVEVDDSQYF. The genes are TRBV29-1 and TRBJ2-3, with D hard to call. Germline CDR1 SQVTM, CDR2 ANQGSEA. The length of the CDR3 is 11 residues. V dropped 1 base and J dropped 10 bases, with 9 bases sitting between them.

This clone was observed a few times. The chain employs TRBV5-5 and TRBJ1-2, with 9 bases lining up with TRBD1. Germline CDR1 and CDR2: SGHKS and YYEKEE (reference sequence). The length of the CDR3 is 15 residues. V lost 6 bases, J lost 4 bases, and 10 bases stayed unmatched. The CDR3 DNA follows: TGTGCCAGCACCCTTCGACAGGGGGACCCCTATGGCTACACCTTC. Its translation is CASTLRQGDPYGYTF.

The chain combines TRBV5-1 with TRBJ2-1; perhaps TRBD1 as D (7 bases). This CDR3 contains 18 residues. V was clipped by 2 bases and J by 2 bases, with 20 bases between them. Germline CDR1 reads SGHRS; CDR2 reads YFSETQ. The CDR3 here is CASSFDGGGATAYNEQFF. The CDR3 nucleotides are TGCGCCAGCAGCTTCGATGGAGGGGGCGCAACCGCCTACAATGAGCAGTTCTTC.

The rearrangement links TRBV12-5 to TRBJ1-1, with no clear D. The germline V and J ends were trimmed by 5 bases and 11 bases, with 15 bases remaining between them. There are 12 residues in the CDR3. The V gene's germline CDR1 is LGHNT and CDR2 FRNRAP. CDR3 DNA sequence: TGTGCTAGTGGTACCTCCTGGTCGGGGGCTTTCTTT. Amino acid sequence: CASGTSWSGAFF.

The chain has TRBV4-1 and TRBJ1-1; a weak D match, TRBD1 (6 bases). The CDR3 is 13 amino acids. The germline V and J ends were trimmed by 8 bases and 1 base, with 11 bases remaining between them. The germline gives CDR1 MGHRA, CDR2 YSYEKL. The CDR3 loop is CASSTGTNTEAFF. In nucleotides, the CDR3 is TGCGCCAGCTCCACAGGGACGAACACTGAAGCTTTCTTT.

This clone was seen only a few times. The V gene is TRBV10-2, the J gene TRBJ2-2; 7 bases align to TRBD1. This CDR3 region has 15 residues. The V gene end was trimmed by 5 bases and the J gene end by 3 bases; junction bases not matched to a gene: 6. Germline V CDR1 and CDR2: WSHSY, SAAADI. CDR3 bases: TGCGCCAGCAGTAATTGGGACAGACACACCGGGGAGCTGTTTTTT. It encodes CASSNWDRHTGELFF.

The chain joins TRBV12-3 or TRBV12-4 to TRBJ1-5; weak D call: TRBD1 (6 bases). The CDR3 totals 13 residues. Trimming took 4 bases from V and 2 from J, leaving 6 bases between them. CDR3 bases: TGTGCCAGCAGTTCAGGGGGCAATCAGCCCCAGCATTTT. Amino acids: CASSSGGNQPQHF.

This clone was recorded only once. The genes are TRBV21-1 and TRBJ1-2. TRBV21-1 represents a pseudogene. This CDR3 comprises 16 residues. The CDR3: CASSESRETEGYGYTF. The CDR3 nucleotides read TGTGCCAGCAGCGAGAGCCGGGAGACAGAGGGCTATGGCTACACCTTC.

The rearrangement links TRBV18 to TRBJ1-5; 9 bases align to TRBD1. The ends lost 1 base at V and 0 bases at J; junction bases unmatched: 7. The V gene's germline CDR1 is KGHSH and CDR2 LQKENI. CDR3 length: 18 residues. The CDR3 sequence is CASSPRGQGRSSNQPQHF. The CDR3 DNA sequence: TGTGCCAGCTCACCACGGGGACAGGGAAGATCTAGCAATCAGCCCCAGCATTTT.

The chain links TRBV2 to TRBJ2-3, with 9 positions matching TRBD2. J gave up 3 bases and V 3 bases, and 4 bases lay outside the gene matches. CDR1 is SNHLY, CDR2 FYNNEI, per germline. This CDR3 has 15 amino acids. Written as DNA, the CDR3 is TGTGCCAGCAGTGACCCGGGACTAGCAACAGATACGCAGTATTTT. Its protein product is CASSDPGLATDTQYF.

The V gene is TRBV4-1, the J gene TRBJ2-7, with 8 bases identical to TRBD2. The CDR3 loop spans 14 amino acids. The V gene end was trimmed by 3 bases and the J gene end by 3 bases; junction bases not matched to a gene: 4. Germline V CDR1 and CDR2: MGHRA, YSYEKL. In DNA, the CDR3 is TGCGCCAGCAGCCATCGGGGGGGAGGCTACGAGCAGTACTTC. This codes for CASSHRGGGYEQYF.

This chain joins TRBV5-4 and TRBJ1-2, with D maybe TRBD1 (5 bases). V was clipped by 4 bases and J by 7 bases, with 14 bases between them. Germline V gives CDR1 SGHNT, CDR2 YYREEE (reference sequence). The CDR3 covers 13 residues. CDR3: CASSQDRASGYTF. The CDR3 coding sequence is TGTGCCAGCAGCCAAGACAGAGCGTCTGGCTACACCTTC.

This clone was seen a single time. The chain employs TRBV19 and TRBJ1-2, with 8 nucleotides matching TRBD1. CDR3 length: 16 amino acids. Germline-derived CDR1 and CDR2 are LNHDA and SQIVND (reference sequence). J gave up 8 bases and V 3 bases, and 14 bases lay outside the gene matches. The CDR3 protein is CASSIPRGQAKKGYTF. The CDR3 DNA reads TGTGCCAGTAGTATCCCTCGGGGACAGGCTAAAAAGGGCTACACCTTC. Using reference TRBV19 and TRBJ1-2 for the parts outside the CDR3, the full variable domain is DGGITQSPKYLFRKEGQNVTLSCEQNLNHDAMYWYRQDPGQGLRLIYYSQIVNDFQKGDIAEGYSVSREKKESFPLTVTSAQKNPTAFYLCASSIPRGQAKKGYTFGSGTRLTVV.

This sequence joins TRBV5-1 and TRBJ2-3, with 9 bases aligning to TRBD2. The germline V gene has CDR1 SGHRS and CDR2 YFSETQ. This CDR3 has 16 residues. The J segment lost 2 bases and the V segment lost 4 bases, leaving 8 bases of the junction unmatched. The chain's CDR3 is CASSTGTSSYTDTQYF. The CDR3 DNA is TGCGCCAGCAGCACGGGGACTAGCAGCTACACAGATACGCAGTATTTT. The full variable domain, with the rest looked up from reference TRBV5-1 and TRBJ2-3, is KAGVTQTPRYLIKTRGQQVTLSCSPISGHRSVSWYQQTPGQGLQFLFEYFSETQRNKGNFPGRFSGRQFSNSRSEMNVSTLELGDSALYLCASSTGTSSYTDTQYFGPGTRLTVL.

In its sample, this clone was seen once. Other DNA sequences within the sample encode an identical CDR3. The rearrangement uses TRBV27 and TRBJ1-2; possibly TRBD1 for D (5 bases). CDR3 length equals 14 residues. Trimming shortened V by 0 bases and J by 2 bases, and 7 bases separated the two germline ends. Germline CDR1 is MNHEY and CDR2 is SMNVEV (reference sequence). The CDR3 sequence is CASSLSTGNYGYTF. DNA for the CDR3: TGTGCCAGCAGTTTATCCACAGGAAACTATGGCTACACCTTC.

The genes are TRBV5-1 and TRBJ2-1, with D maybe TRBD2 (6 bases). Germline V CDR1 and CDR2: SGHRS, YFSETQ. This CDR3 is 15 amino acids long. V lost 4 bases and J lost 0, with 11 bases in between. The CDR3 DNA reads as TGCGCCAGCAGCATCAGCGGGCACTCCTACAATGAGCAGTTCTTC. Amino acid sequence: CASSISGHSYNEQFF.